Given below is one TCR beta chain in context. The antigen remains unidentified. This record belongs to a study of CXCR3-negative and CXCR3-positive naive CD8 T cells. The CDR3 consists of 13 residues. Germline CDR1 and CDR2: SEHNR and FQNEAQ (reference sequence). General study findings and limits: A higher hydrophobicity marked the TRB CDR3s of CXCR3-positive naive cells versus CXCR3-negative naive cells.

TRB cDNA libraries were made by UMI-labeled 5' RACE. From its re-call of the 5' RACE reads, TCRdb lists each CDR3 protein once, without DNA. Its table lists approximately 65,000 distinct CDR3 sequences. The sequenced sample consisted of naive CXCR3+ CD8+ T cells from blood. Indicated subset: CD45RO-CCR7+CD27+CD95- naive CD8+ T cells expressing CXCR3 (TNR3+). This chain uses TRBV7-9 with TRBJ2-5; the D gene TCRdb calls, TRBD1, cannot be checked with no DNA. The TCR originated in a human donor in good health. Some clones in this sample may be carry-over from other donors' samples. The chain's CDR3 is CASSMEGGETQYF.